This section outlines one T cell receptor beta chain sequence together with its context. The antigen remains unidentified. Assay: immunoSEQ multiplex PCR; the TCRdb copy retains only in-frame clones and omits some. The sample includes 35,000 to 50,000 clones, approximately 89% of them seen just once. This entry is derived from a study of T cell responses to AZD1222 COVID-19 vaccine. Study-wide results and limits: Among the donors, most were white British and more were female, and clonal diversity was possibly underestimated. Repertoires were obtained only post-peak T cell response. CD4 TCRs associated with vaccination spanned spike, dominating at 160-218 and 743-854. Only 6 or 7 AZD1222 recipients tested seropositive at baseline.

The starting material was peripheral blood, obtained 28 days after the second AZD1222 dose. The clonotype was recovered from an adult who received the AZD1222 COVID-19 vaccine.

In nucleotides, the CDR3 is TGTGCCAGCTCCCTGGCAGGTGTCTCCTACAATGAGCAGTTCTTC. This gives the protein CASSLAGVSYNEQFF. The rearrangement links TRBV18 to TRBJ2-1; no firm D call. In germline, CDR1 is KGHSH, CDR2 LQKENI. The V end lost 6 bases, the J end lost 0 bases, and 12 bases lay between the germline ends. The CDR3 runs 15 residues.